This TCR beta chain was identified during a study of cytomegalovirus exposure and HLA in healthy donors. As for the study in general: The 95 million to 120 million unique TCR beta sequences, from approximately 170 million T cells, were found by an earlier analysis. Membership in the Caucasian-associated ancestry cluster was found for 81% of approximately 430 genotyped donors.

Vbeta (60) and Jbeta (13) primers were used in the PCR. The method was immunoSEQ multiplex PCR; TCRdb's version includes in-frame clones alone and lacks a portion of them. The table includes around 300,000 clones, about 83% detected once. The CDR3 has 17 amino acids. Trimming left V 2 bases short and J 0 bases short, with 15 bases between. CDR1 is SGHTS, CDR2 YDEGEE, per germline. This clonotype originated in a woman aged 40 to 49 in good health and CMV-seropositive. V gene TRBV5-8 combines with J gene TRBJ1-3; D gene unclear. Material for sequencing was PBMCs. The CDR3 region has the DNA TGTGCCAGCAGCTTTTACCTCACGCAGGACTCTGGAAACACCATATATTTT. This translates into CASSFYLTQDSGNTIYF.